What follows is one T cell receptor (beta chain) and its context. This clonotype turned up a few times. Its target antigen remains unknown. No per-base quality is available; no much larger clone lies one base away. The record originates from a study of identical twins (dated by TCRdb to 2016 to 2017). Background for the entire study: To test whether fetal clonotypes persist, the study used deep sequencing on TCR alpha and beta repertoires from monozygotic twins, unrelated adults of various ages, and cord blood. To rule out contamination, replicate twin experiments were performed at different times with different library preparation protocols. Summary of the overall study and its limitations: In beta out-of-frame sequences, excess twin sharing was weaker, because having fewer shared sequences lowered the signal-to-noise ratio. Compared with coincidental sharing between unrelated individuals, out-of-frame TCR alpha sequences shared between twins showed an excess of sequences with low generation probability. Fewer insertions were carried by abundant cord blood beta clonotypes; a weaker similar trend was observed in young adult naive repertoires, while no such trend was observed in memory repertoires. Invariant T cells such as MAIT and iNKT could partly confound zero-insertion analyses, though diverse VJ usage argued against this for most clonotypes. Out-of-frame TCR alpha sharing in monozygotic twins was systematically underestimated by recombination models, whereas sharing between unrelated individuals was in agreement with the recombination models. Conclusions relied on cross-sectional statistical analysis, since the same donors could not be followed over many years.

The CDR3 starts with the cysteine, ends with the phenylalanine, and has 11 residues. Kept here is only the CDR3 DNA, which spans 33 bases and is read in frame from base 1. CDR1 and CDR2 are read off the germline V gene as SGHDN and FVKESK. V is clipped by 7 bases and J by 7 bases, and the sequence between their germline boundaries is 7 bases long. The receptor library was made with 5' RACE. Sequencing was performed on an Illumina HiSeq 2000. Template switching added a universal primer binding site, and the final cDNA carried a unique molecular identifier that allowed TCR cDNA molecules to be counted accurately. Specific primers in the conserved constant-segment region were used to synthesize first-strand cDNA for TCR alpha and beta chains. To control for contamination, every cDNA library was double barcoded, receiving both a SMART-Mk sample barcode and Illumina barcodes. TruSeq adapter sequences, together with Illumina sample barcodes, were added in two successive PCR steps. TCR alpha and beta cDNA libraries were sequenced on the Illumina HiSeq platform with custom primers. Per the source publication's procedure: Unique molecular identifiers were extracted from raw reads with MiGEC, and CDR3 positions were determined with MiXCR. For each individual, recombination models were inferred using an EM algorithm with the repgenHMM and IGoR tools. Shared clonotype analysis was performed with the tcR package in R, normalizing sharing by the product of cloneset sizes. To study raw recombination without the effects of thymic and clonal selection, out-of-frame nonproductive sequences were analyzed. The public reads were quality trimmed at Q25 with fastp and then assembled into clones with MiXCR by TCRdb, keeping productive beta chains. Rows merge per CDR3 protein into single entries with the most common DNA and genes. Here the V and J calls rest on TCRdb's processing, not on the authors' analysis. Here the sample has 700,000 or so distinct CDR3 sequences; over 8.5% occur a single time. The top ten clones comprise 0.75% to 1% of the sample.

Every donor was a healthy Caucasian. Three pairs of female monozygotic twins, all aged about 18 to 30 years, were included in the twin cohort. Peripheral blood mononuclear cells were the source from which RNA for the TCR libraries was isolated. These data also featured in a second study, about yellow fever vaccine responses in identical twins. As the second publication notes: According to the authors, the vaccine-induced T cell response in identical twins seemed to be partly convergent and partly specific to each individual. In the study, vaccine-responding T cell clones were precisely tracked in identical twins.

The sample comprised PBMCs. The source is a woman younger than 30 in good health. This chain joins TRBV14 to TRBJ2-2; TRBD1 is a possible D gene, resting on 6 matching bases. The CDR3 corresponds to CASKTGGELFF. The sequence in DNA is TGTGCCAGCAAGACAGGCGGGGAGCTGTTTTTT.